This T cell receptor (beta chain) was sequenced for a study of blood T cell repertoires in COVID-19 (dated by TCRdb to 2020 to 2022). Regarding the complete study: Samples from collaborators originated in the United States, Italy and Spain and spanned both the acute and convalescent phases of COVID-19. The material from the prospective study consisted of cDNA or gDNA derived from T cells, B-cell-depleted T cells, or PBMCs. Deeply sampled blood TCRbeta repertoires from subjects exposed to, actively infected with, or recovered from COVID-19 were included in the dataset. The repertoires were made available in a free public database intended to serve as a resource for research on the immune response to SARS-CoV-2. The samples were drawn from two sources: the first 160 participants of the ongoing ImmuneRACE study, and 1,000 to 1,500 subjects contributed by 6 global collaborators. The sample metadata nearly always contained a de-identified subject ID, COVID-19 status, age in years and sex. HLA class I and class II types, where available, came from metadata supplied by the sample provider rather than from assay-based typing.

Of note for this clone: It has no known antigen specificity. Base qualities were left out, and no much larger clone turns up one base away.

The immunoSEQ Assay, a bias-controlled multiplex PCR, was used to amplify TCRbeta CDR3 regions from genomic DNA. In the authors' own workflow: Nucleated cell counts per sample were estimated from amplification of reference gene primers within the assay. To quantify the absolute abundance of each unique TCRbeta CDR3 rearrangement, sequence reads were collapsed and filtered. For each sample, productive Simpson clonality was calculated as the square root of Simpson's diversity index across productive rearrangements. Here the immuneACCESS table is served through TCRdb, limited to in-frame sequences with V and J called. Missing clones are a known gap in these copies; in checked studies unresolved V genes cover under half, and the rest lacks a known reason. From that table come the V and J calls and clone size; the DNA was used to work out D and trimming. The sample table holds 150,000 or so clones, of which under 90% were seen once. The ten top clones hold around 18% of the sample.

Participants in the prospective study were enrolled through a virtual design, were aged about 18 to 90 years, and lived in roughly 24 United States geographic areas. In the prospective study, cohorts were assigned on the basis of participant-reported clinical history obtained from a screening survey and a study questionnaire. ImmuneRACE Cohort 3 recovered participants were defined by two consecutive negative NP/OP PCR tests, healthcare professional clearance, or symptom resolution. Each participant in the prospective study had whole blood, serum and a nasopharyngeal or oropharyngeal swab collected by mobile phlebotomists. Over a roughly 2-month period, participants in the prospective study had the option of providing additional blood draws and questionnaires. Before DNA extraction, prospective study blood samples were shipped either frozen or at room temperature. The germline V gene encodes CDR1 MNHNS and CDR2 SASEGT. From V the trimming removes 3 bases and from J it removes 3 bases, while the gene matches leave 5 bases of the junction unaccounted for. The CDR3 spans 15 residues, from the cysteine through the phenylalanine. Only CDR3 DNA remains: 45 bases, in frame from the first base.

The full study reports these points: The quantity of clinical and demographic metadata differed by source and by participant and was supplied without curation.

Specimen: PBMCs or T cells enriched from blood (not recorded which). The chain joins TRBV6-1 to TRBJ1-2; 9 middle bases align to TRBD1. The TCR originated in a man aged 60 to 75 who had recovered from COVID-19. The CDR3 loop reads CASSDRGQGYYGYTF. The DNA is TGTGCCAGCAGTGATCGGGGACAGGGCTACTATGGCTACACCTTC.